The 20 T cell receptor beta chains below all came from one sample that was sequenced in a study of long-term antiretroviral therapy in people with HIV. Sequencing used immunoSEQ v3.0 at survey level. Sequencing used immunoSEQ multiplex PCR; TCRdb keeps in-frame clones, though not all of them. The sample lists 25,000 to 35,000 clones; over 75% were seen once. The sample consisted of unsorted PBMCs, taken 0.5 years after starting antiretroviral therapy. The source is a woman aged 18-30 years with HIV.

This clone was picked up a small number of times. This chain connects TRBV27 to TRBJ2-2, with 8 bases identical to TRBD2. Trimming removed 5 bases from V and 5 bases from J; junction bases left unmatched: 4. The CDR3 totals 14 residues. Per the germline V gene, CDR1 is MNHEY and CDR2 is SMNVEV (reference sequence). CDR3 amino acids: CASSVAGKTGELFF. The CDR3 bases are TGTGCCAGCAGTGTAGCGGGAAAAACCGGGGAGCTGTTTTTT.

Only a few counts were recorded for this clone. The genes are TRBV6-6 and TRBJ1-5; no clear D gene. V lost 3 bases and J 5 bases, leaving 8 bases between the germline ends. Per the germline V gene, CDR1 is MNHNY and CDR2 is SVGAGI (reference sequence). The CDR3 covers 13 residues. The CDR3 DNA reads TGTGCCAGCAGTTATTCCCTCGATCAGCCCCAGCATTTT. It encodes CASSYSLDQPQHF.

This clone appeared once. The chain links TRBV5-1 to TRBJ2-3; D is ambiguous. Germline loops: CDR1 SGHRS, CDR2 YFSETQ. V was trimmed by 6 bases and J by 0 bases, leaving 5 bases between them. The CDR3 consists of 12 residues. The CDR3 here is CASTFSTDTQYF. In nucleotides, the CDR3 is TGCGCCAGCACTTTTAGCACAGATACGCAGTATTTT.

CDR3 DNA: TGTGCCAGCACTACTCCGGGGGGGCGGAGGAGCTACGAGCAGTACTTC. Translated, it gives CASTTPGGRRSYEQYF. V is TRBV6-6 and J is TRBJ2-7; 8 positions match TRBD2. This CDR3 has 16 residues. Per the germline V gene, CDR1 is MNHNY and CDR2 is SVGAGI (reference sequence). With V trimmed by 7 bases and J by 3 bases, 14 bases remained unmatched.

The J gene is TRBJ2-5, the V gene TRBV7-3; 7 bases line up with TRBD2. Looked up from germline, CDR1 is SGHTA and CDR2 is FQGTGA. With 1 base clipped from V and 4 bases from J, the junction kept 6 bases outside the gene matches. There are 15 residues in the CDR3. CDR3 region: CASSLSGGNSETQYF. The CDR3 nucleotides are TGTGCCAGCAGCTTAAGCGGGGGAAATTCAGAGACCCAGTACTTC.

This CDR3 is CASSLARAGSYNEQFF. DNA for the CDR3: TGTGCCAGCAGCTTAGCCAGGGCAGGCAGTTACAATGAGCAGTTCTTC. This chain links TRBV11-3 with TRBJ2-1, with D tentatively TRBD1 (5 bases). This CDR3 comprises 16 residues. Germline V lookup: CDR1 SGHNT, CDR2 YENEEA. V lost 1 base and J lost 4, with 14 bases in between. Using reference TRBV11-3 and TRBJ2-1 for the parts outside the CDR3, the full variable domain is EAGVVQSPRYKIIEKKQPVAFWCNPISGHNTLYWYLQNLGQGPELLIRYENEEAVDDSQLPKDRFSAERLKGVDSTLKIQPAELGDSAVYLCASSLARAGSYNEQFFGPGTRLTVL.

This rearrangement joins TRBV27 to TRBJ2-3; a weak D match, TRBD2 (6 bases). The V end lost 1 base, the J end lost 2 bases, and 13 bases lay between the germline ends. The CDR3 sequence is 16 residues long. Germline V lookup: CDR1 MNHEY, CDR2 SMNVEV (reference sequence). The CDR3 DNA follows: TGTGCCAGCAGTTTATATCCTAGCGCCCACACAGATACGCAGTATTTT. It is translated as CASSLYPSAHTDTQYF.

This chain links TRBV27 with TRBJ2-7, with D hard to call. Germline lookup yields CDR1 MNHEY and CDR2 SMNVEV (reference sequence). The CDR3 has 14 residues. V lost 2 bases and J 0 bases, leaving 8 bases between the germline ends. CDR3 sequence reads: CASSLPLSSYEQYF. The CDR3 region has the DNA TGTGCCAGCAGTTTACCCTTGAGCTCCTACGAGCAGTACTTC.

This clone has just one count. The chain combines TRBV4-2 with TRBJ1-1; no clear D gene. The CDR3 covers 15 residues. The V end lost 0 bases, the J end lost 4 bases, and 12 bases lay between the germline ends. Germline CDR1 is LGHNA and CDR2 is YNFKEQ. The CDR3 loop reads CASSQDRALRTEAFF. The CDR3 DNA is TGTGCCAGCAGCCAAGATCGGGCGCTGCGCACTGAAGCTTTCTTT.

This clone was counted a single time. This sequence joins TRBV14 and TRBJ2-7; 8 bases line up with TRBD1. Unmatched junction bases numbered 7, after V lost 3 bases and J lost 3 bases. The CDR3 covers 15 residues. Germline loops: CDR1 SGHDN, CDR2 FVKESK. The CDR3 DNA reads TGTGCCAGCAGCCAGGCCGGGACAGGTGGCTACGAGCAGTACTTC. Translated, it gives CASSQAGTGGYEQYF.

The chain carries TRBV9 and TRBJ2-7, with 7 bases aligning to TRBD2. Germline V gene sequence: CDR1 SGDLS, CDR2 YYNGEE. The J segment lost 2 bases and the V segment lost 2 bases, leaving 4 bases of the junction unmatched. The CDR3 has 14 amino acids. The CDR3 loop reads CASSVGGGTYEQYF. In DNA form, the CDR3 reads TGTGCCAGCAGCGTGGGGGGAGGGACCTACGAGCAGTACTTC.

The chain recombines TRBV7-9 with TRBJ2-3; D is possibly TRBD2 (6 bases). Germline CDR1 is SEHNR and CDR2 is FQNEAQ (reference sequence). This CDR3 is 15 amino acids long. V lost 8 bases and J lost 2, with 17 bases in between. CDR3 amino acids: CASLGFGGDTDTQYF. The DNA for the CDR3 is TGTGCCAGCCTTGGATTCGGGGGAGACACAGATACGCAGTATTTT.

The chain recombines TRBV6-5 with TRBJ2-6, with a possible D match to TRBD2 (5 bases). Germline CDR1 is MNHEY and CDR2 is SVGAGI. V lost 7 bases and J 2 bases, leaving 12 bases between the germline ends. CDR3 size: 15 residues. The CDR3 region is CASTEDGAGANVLTF. CDR3 sequence (DNA): TGTGCCAGCACTGAGGACGGGGCTGGGGCCAACGTCCTGACTTTC.

This chain joins TRBV19 and TRBJ1-5; weak D call: TRBD1 (6 bases). The CDR3 consists of 14 residues. In germline, CDR1 is LNHDA, CDR2 SQIVND (reference sequence). Trimming took 1 base from V and 6 from J, leaving 10 bases between them. CDR3 sequence: CASSIVGASQPQHF. Here the CDR3 DNA reads TGTGCCAGTAGTATAGTGGGGGCCAGTCAGCCCCAGCATTTT.

The chain joins TRBV19 to TRBJ1-3; the D is unclear. The CDR3 spans 15 residues. The V gene lost 2 bases and the J gene lost 2 bases, with 10 bases spanning the gap. Per germline, CDR1 LNHDA and CDR2 SQIVND (reference sequence). As DNA, the CDR3 is TGTGCCAGTAGTATAAGTCCATCCACTGGAAACACCATATATTTT. This sequence encodes CASSISPSTGNTIYF.

This chain connects TRBV11-2 to TRBJ2-7, with 13 bases matching TRBD2. Trimming took 4 bases from V and 6 from J; bases not matched to a gene: 6. Germline assignment: CDR1 SGHAT and CDR2 FQNNGV. This CDR3 comprises 15 residues. The CDR3 region has the DNA TGTGCCAGCAGCTACACTAGCGGGAGGGCCTCCGAGCAGTACTTC. The encoded protein is CASSYTSGRASEQYF.

The chain employs TRBV6-6 and TRBJ1-1; weak D call: TRBD1 (6 bases). The CDR3 extends over 15 amino acids. V dropped 0 bases and J dropped 4 bases, with 12 bases sitting between them. From germline, CDR1 is MNHNY and CDR2 SVGAGI (reference sequence). This chain's CDR3 is CASSYSFVRGTEAFF. DNA for the CDR3: TGTGCCAGCAGTTACTCTTTCGTCAGGGGCACTGAAGCTTTCTTT.

This chain links TRBV10-1 with TRBJ2-3; no clear D gene. The CDR3 totals 14 residues. V dropped 8 bases and J dropped 2 bases, with 14 bases sitting between them. Per germline, CDR1 WNHNN and CDR2 SYGVQD (reference sequence). CDR3 residues: CASSKQISTDTQYF. The CDR3 DNA reads as TGCGCCAGCTCAAAGCAGATATCCACAGATACGCAGTATTTT.

This rearrangement joins TRBV4-3 to TRBJ2-2; possible D gene TRBD2, 6 bases. CDR3 length: 17 amino acids. Germline V lookup: CDR1 LGHNA, CDR2 YSLEER. V was shortened by 2 bases and J by 2 bases, with 15 bases between the two germline ends. This CDR3 is CASSQYLAEGNTGELFF. The CDR3 bases are TGCGCCAGCAGCCAATACTTAGCGGAGGGAAACACCGGGGAGCTGTTTTTT.

This sequence joins TRBV19 and TRBJ2-7; TRBD2 aligns across 11 bases. V dropped 5 bases and J dropped 1; count of bases not matched to a gene: 4. This CDR3 has 15 amino acids. Germline CDR1 reads LNHDA; CDR2 reads SQIVND (reference sequence). In nucleotides, the CDR3 is TGTGCCAGTAGTCCACGACTAGCGGGATCCTACGAGCAGTACTTC. Translation: CASSPRLAGSYEQYF.